This TCR beta chain was captured by sequencing in a study of regulatory T cells in long-lasting Graves disease. General study findings and limits: Accuracy might have suffered from few samples.

Trimming cost V 4 bases and J 3 bases; bases outside gene matches: 9. The CDR3 is 17 residues long. In germline, CDR1 is MNHEY, CDR2 SMNVEV (reference sequence). Time point specified: persistent/refractory GD, antithyroid drugs over 5 years with positive TRAb. PBMC RNA served as the TCR library source. Graves' disease diagnoses followed American Thyroid Association guidelines. Patient provenance is recorded as an endocrinology department in Xi'an, China. According to the study, TCR beta libraries were built with iRepertoire HTBI primers and CDR3-region Arm-PCR. TCRdb recomputed calls from the multiplex PCR reads with MiXCR, one row per CDR3 protein. The sample comprises 350,000 to 450,000 distinct CDR3 sequences, around 20% of which are singletons, and approximately 14% rests with the top ten. This clonotype was counted between two and nine times. Its target is unknown.

This chain links TRBV27 with TRBJ2-4, with 10 bases aligning to TRBD1. The receptor comes from a female donor with Graves disease. The source was peripheral blood mononuclear cells (PBMCs), collected when the disease was refractory, from a patient treated with antithyroid drugs. The CDR3 is CASSSGQGTLFKNIQYF. For the CDR3, the DNA is TGTGCCAGCAGTTCGGGACAGGGGACGCTATTCAAAAACATTCAGTACTTC.